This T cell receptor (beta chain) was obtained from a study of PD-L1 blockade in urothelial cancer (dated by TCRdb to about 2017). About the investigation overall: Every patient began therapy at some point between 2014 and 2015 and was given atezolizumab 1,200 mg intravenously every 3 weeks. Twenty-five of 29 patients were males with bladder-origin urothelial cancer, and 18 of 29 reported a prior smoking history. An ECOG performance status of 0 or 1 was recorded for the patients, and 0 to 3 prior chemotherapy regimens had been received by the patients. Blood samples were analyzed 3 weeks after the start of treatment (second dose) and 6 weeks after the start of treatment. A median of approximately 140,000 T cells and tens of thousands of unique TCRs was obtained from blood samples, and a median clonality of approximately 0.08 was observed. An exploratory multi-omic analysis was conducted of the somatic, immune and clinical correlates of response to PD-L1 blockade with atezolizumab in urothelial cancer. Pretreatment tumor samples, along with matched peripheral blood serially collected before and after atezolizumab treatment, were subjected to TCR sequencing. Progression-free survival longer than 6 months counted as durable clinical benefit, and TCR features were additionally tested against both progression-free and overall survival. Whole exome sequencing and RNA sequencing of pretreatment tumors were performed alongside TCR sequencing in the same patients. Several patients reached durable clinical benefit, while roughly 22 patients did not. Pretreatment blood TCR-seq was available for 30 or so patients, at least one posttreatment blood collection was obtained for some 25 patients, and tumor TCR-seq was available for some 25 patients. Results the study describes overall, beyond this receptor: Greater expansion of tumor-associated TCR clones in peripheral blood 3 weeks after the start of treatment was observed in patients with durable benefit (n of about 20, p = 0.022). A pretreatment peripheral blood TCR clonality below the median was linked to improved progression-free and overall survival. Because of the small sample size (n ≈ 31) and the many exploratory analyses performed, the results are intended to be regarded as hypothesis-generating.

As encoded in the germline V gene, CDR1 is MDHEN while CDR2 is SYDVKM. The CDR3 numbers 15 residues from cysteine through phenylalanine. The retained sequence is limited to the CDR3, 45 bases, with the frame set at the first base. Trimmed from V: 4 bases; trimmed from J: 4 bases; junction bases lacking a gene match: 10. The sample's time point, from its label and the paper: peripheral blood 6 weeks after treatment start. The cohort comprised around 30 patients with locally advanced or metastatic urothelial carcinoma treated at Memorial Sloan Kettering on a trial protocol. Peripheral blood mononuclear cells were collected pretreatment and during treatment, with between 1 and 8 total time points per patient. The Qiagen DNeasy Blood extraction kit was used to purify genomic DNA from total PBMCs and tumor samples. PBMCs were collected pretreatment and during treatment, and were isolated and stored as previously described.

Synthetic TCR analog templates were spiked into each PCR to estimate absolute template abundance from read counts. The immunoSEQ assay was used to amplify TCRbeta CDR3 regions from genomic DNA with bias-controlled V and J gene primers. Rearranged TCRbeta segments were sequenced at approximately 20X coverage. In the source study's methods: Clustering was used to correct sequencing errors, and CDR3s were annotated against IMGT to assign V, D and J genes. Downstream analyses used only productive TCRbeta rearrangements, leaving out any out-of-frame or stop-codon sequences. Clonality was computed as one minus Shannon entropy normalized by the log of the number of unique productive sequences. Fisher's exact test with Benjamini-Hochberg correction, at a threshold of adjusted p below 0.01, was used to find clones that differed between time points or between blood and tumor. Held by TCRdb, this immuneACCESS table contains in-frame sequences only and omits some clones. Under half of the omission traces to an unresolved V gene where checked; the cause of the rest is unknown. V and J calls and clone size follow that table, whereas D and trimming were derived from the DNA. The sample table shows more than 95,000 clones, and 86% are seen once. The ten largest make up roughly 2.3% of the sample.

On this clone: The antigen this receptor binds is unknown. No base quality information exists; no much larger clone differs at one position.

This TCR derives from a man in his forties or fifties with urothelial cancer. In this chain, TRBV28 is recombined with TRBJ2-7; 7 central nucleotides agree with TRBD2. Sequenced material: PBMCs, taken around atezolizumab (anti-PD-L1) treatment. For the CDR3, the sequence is CASSSIAAGSYEQYF. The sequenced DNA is TGTGCCAGCAGTTCCATCGCAGCGGGATCGTACGAGCAGTACTTC.